Each of the 9 T cell receptor beta chains below was sequenced from the same sample in a study of regulatory T cells in long-lasting Graves disease (dated by TCRdb to about 2021). According to the study, the label for this sample's time point signals: persistent/refractory GD, antithyroid drugs over 5 years with positive TRAb. RNA was extracted from PBMCs in TRIzol for both TCR sequencing and RNA sequencing. The library was produced with multiplex PCR. The instrument was an Illumina HiSeq 4000. iRepertoire HTBI primers and Arm-PCR amplification of CDR3 regions were used to construct TCR beta libraries. The public reads were reanalyzed by TCRdb: fastp trimming at Q25, MiXCR alignment, in-frame beta chains only. Every CDR3 protein is listed once, alongside the most common genes and DNA of its rows. Here the sample has hundreds of thousands of distinct CDR3 sequences; about a fifth occur a single time. The ten largest make up 7.1% of the sample.

Here the sequenced sample was peripheral blood mononuclear cells (PBMCs), taken when the disease was refractory, from a patient treated with antithyroid drugs. The receptor set was obtained from a female donor with Graves disease.

This clonotype was seen at least ten times. The V call is TRBV30, the J call TRBJ1-4; D possibly corresponds to TRBD1 (6 bases). V was clipped by 5 bases and J by 7 bases, with 20 bases between them. In germline, CDR1 is GTSNPN, CDR2 SVGIG (reference sequence). CDR3 length: 15 amino acids. The CDR3 region is CAWDLAGVESEKLFF. The DNA of the CDR3 is TGTGCCTGGGACCTAGCAGGGGTGGAGAGTGAAAAACTGTTTTTT.

This clonotype was picked up a small number of times. V gene TRBV6-5 combines with J gene TRBJ1-4, with D possibly TRBD1 on 6 matching bases. This CDR3 contains 16 residues. Germline loops: CDR1 MNHEY, CDR2 SVGAGI. Between the trimmed V and J ends, which lost 2 bases and 6 bases, there was a span of 16 bases. The CDR3 DNA is TGTGCCAGCAGTTACGACGAGACAGGCCAAGATGAAAAACTGTTTTTT. Amino acid sequence: CASSYDETGQDEKLFF.

The chain has TRBV7-2 and TRBJ2-5; D might be TRBD1 or TRBD2, each matching 5 bases. CDR1 and CDR2 from the germline V gene are SGHTA and FQGNSA. V lost 1 base to trimming and J lost 6 bases, with 9 bases between them. The CDR3 runs to 13 residues. CDR3 sequence (DNA): TGTGCCAGCAGCTTAGGGACGGGGCAGACCCAGTACTTC. It specifies CASSLGTGQTQYF.

This clonotype occurred many times. The J gene is TRBJ1-2, the V gene TRBV7-2, with D unresolved. The CDR3 is 14 residues long. V dropped 3 bases and J dropped 2 bases, with 10 bases sitting between them. Looked up from germline, CDR1 is SGHTA and CDR2 is FQGNSA. CDR3 nucleotide sequence: TGTGCCAGCAGCTTGCGGCGGGGAAACTATGGCTACACCTTC. Protein product: CASSLRRGNYGYTF.

This clonotype was detected ten times or more. The chain joins TRBV28 to TRBJ2-7; 9 nucleotides line up with TRBD1. Germline V lookup: CDR1 MDHEN, CDR2 SYDVKM. CDR3 size: 13 residues. The V and J ends lost 7 bases and 3 bases, in that order; junction bases with no gene match: 4. The CDR3 DNA reads TGTGCCAGCAAAGGGACAGGGTTCTACGAGCAGTACTTC. It encodes CASKGTGFYEQYF. The variable domain in full, with the rest retrieved from reference TRBV28 and TRBJ2-7, is DVKVTQSSRYLVKRTGEKVFLECVQDMDHENMFWYRQDPGLGLRLIYFSYDVKMKEKGDIPEGYSVSREKKERFSLILESASTNQTSMYLCASKGTGFYEQYFGPGTRLTVT.

This clonotype showed up just a few times. In nucleotides, the CDR3 is TGTGCCAGCAGCGGTGGGGGTCTAGGAGAGCAGTACTTC. Translated: CASSGGGLGEQYF. This sequence joins TRBV7-9 and TRBJ2-7; either TRBD1 or TRBD2 may supply D (5 bases each). The CDR3 has 13 residues. V gave up 5 bases and J gave up 7 bases, with 15 bases separating them. Germline V gene lookup returns CDR1 SEHNR and CDR2 FQNEAQ (reference sequence).

This clonotype appeared many times. The chain uses TRBV27 and TRBJ2-2, with no clear D. This CDR3 is built from 13 residues. With 5 bases removed from V and 4 bases from J, the gap between germline ends came to 8 bases. The V gene's germline CDR1 is MNHEY and CDR2 SMNVEV (reference sequence). CDR3 region: CASSPHLTGELFF. The CDR3 bases are TGTGCCAGCAGTCCTCACCTCACCGGGGAGCTGTTTTTT.

The sample holds many counts of this clonotype. This chain joins TRBV5-5 and TRBJ1-1, with TRBD1 identical over 7 bases. This CDR3 contains 14 residues. Germline V gene data show CDR1 as SGHKS and CDR2 as YYEKEE (reference sequence). Unmatched junction bases numbered 5, after V lost 4 bases and J lost 2 bases. In nucleotides, the CDR3 is TGTGCCAGCAGCGTCGGACAGGAAAACACTGAAGCTTTCTTT. The encoded protein is CASSVGQENTEAFF.

This clonotype has a handful of counts. V gene TRBV2 combines with J gene TRBJ1-5, with D possibly TRBD1 on 5 matching bases. V dropped 2 bases and J dropped 1 base, with 9 bases sitting between them. This CDR3 has 15 amino acids. The V gene's germline CDR1 is SNHLY and CDR2 FYNNEI. In nucleotides, the CDR3 is TGTGCCAGCAGTGAATCAGGGAGAAGCAATCAGCCCCAGCATTTT. It specifies CASSESGRSNQPQHF.